This is a list of T cell receptor beta chains from one sample in a study of T cell repertoires in cytomegalovirus infection. The antigens of these receptors remain unknown. One entry per CDR3 protein results from TCRdb running MiXCR on the reads. Seen here are 450,000 to 550,000 distinct CDR3 sequences, about 42% observed once, and the top ten hold about 45%. The sample consisted of cultured PBMCs, taken from culture after CMV antigen stimulation. Every receptor here comes from a human donor in good health (CMV status not recorded). Some clones in this sample may be carry-over from other donors' samples. The CDR3 runs from the conserved cysteine through the conserved F or W. D genes are given only for firm matches. Clone size is not always given. Where it is, it says once, few, many or a class for expanded clones.

>TRBV18|few|NA|TRBJ2-7
CASSPRRGDYEQYF
TGTGCCAGCTCCCCTCGGCGGGGTGACTACGAGCAGTACTTC
>TRBV7-9|NA|TRBD2|TRBJ2-3
CASSLRTSVTDTQYF
TGTGCCAGCAGCTTAAGGACTAGCGTCACAGATACGCAGTATTTT
>TRBV6-1|NA|NA|TRBJ2-4
CASSYALHDRPGGKNIQYF
TGTGCCAGCAGTTACGCACTTCACGACAGGCCGGGAGGCAAAAACATTCAGTACTTC
>TRBV10-3|NA|TRBD1|TRBJ2-7
CAISESVGGQGVYEQYF
TGTGCCATCAGTGAGTCGGTCGGAGGACAGGGGGTGTACGAGCAGTACTTC
>TRBV10-3|few|NA|TRBJ1-1
CAIRGTGPAEAFF
TGTGCCATTCGGGGAACAGGGCCCGCTGAAGCTTTCTTT
>TRBV27|few|NA|TRBJ2-5
CASSLRGRETQYF
TGTGCCAGCAGCTTACGAGGGAGGGAGACCCAGTACTTC
>TRBV7-2|many|TRBD2|TRBJ2-3
CASSSAGPTDTQYF
TGTGCCAGCAGCTCAGCGGGGCCCACAGATACGCAGTATTTT
>TRBV7-8|few|NA|TRBJ2-3
CASSNSAQGADTQYF
TGTGCCAGCAGCAACTCGGCTCAGGGTGCAGATACGCAGTATTTT
>TRBV6-2/TRBV6-3|NA|NA|TRBJ2-7
CASSKDRAYEQYF
TGTGCCAGCAGTAAGGACAGAGCGTACGAGCAGTACTTC
>TRBV7-9|NA|NA|TRBJ2-5
CASSLGDLRQETQYF
TGTGCCAGCAGCTTAGGGGACCTTCGCCAAGAGACCCAGTACTTC
>TRBV11-2|once|TRBD1|TRBJ1-6
CASSQRGPGQGNSPLHF
TGTGCCAGCAGCCAGCGGGGACCGGGACAGGGGAATTCACCCCTCCACTTT
>TRBV5-4|NA|NA|TRBJ2-2
CASSLGGGLGTTGELFF
TGTGCCAGCAGCTTGGGGGGTGGGCTAGGGACCACCGGGGAGCTGTTTTTT
>TRBV28|NA|NA|TRBJ1-5
CASSNIGPEGNQPQHF
TGTGCCAGCAGCAATATCGGCCCCGAAGGGAATCAGCCCCAGCATTTT
>TRBV7-6|NA|NA|TRBJ1-2
CASSPTIGVPSYGYTF
TGTGCCAGCAGCCCCACTATCGGGGTCCCGTCGTATGGCTACACCTTC
>TRBV12-5|few|NA|TRBJ2-3
CASGLVRGAAPSTDTQYF
TGTGCTAGTGGTTTGGTACGAGGAGCGGCGCCTAGCACAGATACGCAGTATTTT
>TRBV19|few|NA|TRBJ2-1
CASSIRGEADNEQFF
TGTGCCAGTAGTATCAGGGGGGAAGCGGACAATGAGCAGTTCTTC